A selection of T cell receptor beta chains follows, all from one sample in a study of blood T cells in healthy people across ages. TCRdb analysed the 5' RACE reads with MiXCR anew, one entry per CDR3 protein. The sample carries some 800,000 distinct CDR3 sequences, around 45% recorded once. The source material was blood. The receptors here all came from a man aged 55 to 70 in good health. Each CDR3 is given without its conserved first and last residue. The order of the fields is clone size, J gene, V gene, CDR3 protein. Some rows have no size entry. The others give once, few or many, or a class for an expanded clone.

clone size: few
J gene: TRBJ1-2
V gene: TRBV29-1
CDR3 protein: SVERPSNYGYT

clone size: few
J gene: TRBJ2-3
V gene: TRBV20-1
CDR3 protein: SATSVLPETQGKLDTQY

clone size: NA
J gene: TRBJ2-1
V gene: TRBV11-2
CDR3 protein: ASSYRQGSNEQF

clone size: NA
J gene: TRBJ2-2
V gene: TRBV30
CDR3 protein: AWSVQGAGELF

clone size: NA
J gene: TRBJ1-1
V gene: TRBV5-1
CDR3 protein: ASSLEWNTGSEAF

clone size: once
J gene: TRBJ1-3
V gene: TRBV20-1
CDR3 protein: SARVAQGSGNTIY

clone size: few
J gene: TRBJ2-7
V gene: TRBV20-1
CDR3 protein: SAQRARGPREQY

clone size: once
J gene: TRBJ1-5
V gene: TRBV4-2
CDR3 protein: ASSQGDRVYQPQH

clone size: NA
J gene: TRBJ2-5
V gene: TRBV11-3
CDR3 protein: ASSHGRNKETQY

clone size: NA
J gene: TRBJ1-4
V gene: TRBV10-3
CDR3 protein: AISESGGTNERLF

clone size: NA
J gene: TRBJ2-1
V gene: TRBV18
CDR3 protein: ASSENTGVYNEQF

clone size: NA
J gene: TRBJ2-1
V gene: TRBV4-1
CDR3 protein: ASSHRTSGSCNEQF

clone size: NA
J gene: TRBJ1-6
V gene: TRBV2
CDR3 protein: ASSETVSRLYVNSPLH

clone size: few
J gene: TRBJ2-7
V gene: TRBV15
CDR3 protein: ATSRDLGGVSYEQY

clone size: NA
J gene: TRBJ2-2
V gene: TRBV6-2/TRBV6-3
CDR3 protein: ASIPGPGQKVTGELF

clone size: NA
J gene: TRBJ2-7
V gene: TRBV20-1
CDR3 protein: SAPGQEIYEQY

clone size: NA
J gene: TRBJ2-1
V gene: TRBV27
CDR3 protein: ASTPEGTYSYNEQF

clone size: many
J gene: TRBJ2-7
V gene: TRBV7-9
CDR3 protein: ASSAGTSYEQY

clone size: few
J gene: TRBJ1-5
V gene: TRBV20-1
CDR3 protein: SAKTGGGAQPQH

clone size: many
J gene: TRBJ2-1
V gene: TRBV15
CDR3 protein: ATSTSFEEQF

clone size: NA
J gene: NA
V gene: TRBV10-2
CDR3 protein: ASGLSGYYNEQY

clone size: NA
J gene: TRBJ2-5
V gene: TRBV28
CDR3 protein: ASSSWGAGGQETQY

clone size: few
J gene: NA
V gene: TRBV5-1
CDR3 protein: ASSRGQPTTVHEQY

clone size: few
J gene: TRBJ2-1
V gene: TRBV29-1
CDR3 protein: SVAQEFVQF

clone size: NA
J gene: TRBJ2-1
V gene: TRBV20-1
CDR3 protein: SAPLLGLSYNEQF

clone size: few
J gene: TRBJ1-4
V gene: TRBV2
CDR3 protein: ASSDRQGRNEKLF

clone size: NA
J gene: TRBJ2-7
V gene: TRBV29-1
CDR3 protein: SVVPGLVTPPY

clone size: NA
J gene: TRBJ1-1
V gene: TRBV6-2/TRBV6-3
CDR3 protein: ASSRHMDTEAF

clone size: few
J gene: TRBJ1-5
V gene: TRBV4-3
CDR3 protein: ASSPGTGKEQPQH

clone size: NA
J gene: TRBJ2-7
V gene: TRBV6-2/TRBV6-3
CDR3 protein: VSSSGTGGYYNEQY

clone size: few
J gene: TRBJ2-3
V gene: TRBV6-2/TRBV6-3
CDR3 protein: ASSYSPGTVIFTDTQY

clone size: NA
J gene: TRBJ2-7
V gene: TRBV11-1
CDR3 protein: ASSGPGQGNYEQY

clone size: few
J gene: TRBJ2-7
V gene: TRBV7-7
CDR3 protein: ASSLEVGYEQY

clone size: NA
J gene: TRBJ2-5
V gene: TRBV11-2
CDR3 protein: ASSTGTAWRETQY

clone size: NA
J gene: TRBJ2-4
V gene: TRBV9
CDR3 protein: ASSRGRGRADIQY

clone size: few
J gene: TRBJ2-1
V gene: TRBV4-1
CDR3 protein: ASSQERFNEQF

clone size: many
J gene: TRBJ2-7
V gene: TRBV4-3
CDR3 protein: ASSNGGVDEQY

clone size: NA
J gene: TRBJ2-4
V gene: TRBV20-1
CDR3 protein: SALLQEQY

clone size: few
J gene: TRBJ1-1
V gene: TRBV16
CDR3 protein: ASSQSIVEGTEAF

clone size: few
J gene: TRBJ2-5
V gene: TRBV4-3
CDR3 protein: ASSHGLAGGPSETQY

clone size: NA
J gene: TRBJ2-3
V gene: TRBV6-5
CDR3 protein: ASSEGLAGADTQY

clone size: few
J gene: TRBJ2-7
V gene: TRBV7-9
CDR3 protein: ASSWVEDRSYEQY

clone size: NA
J gene: TRBJ1-2
V gene: TRBV12-3/TRBV12-4
CDR3 protein: ASSSNSGTIYGYT